This T cell receptor beta chain was identified in a study of control samples from healthy donors and cancer patients (dated by TCRdb to about 2020). V sheds 4 bases and J sheds 6 bases, leaving 15 bases between their ends. In the germline V gene, CDR1 corresponds to SGHTA and CDR2 to FQGNSA. The CDR3 starts with the cysteine, ends with the phenylalanine, and has 15 residues. Just the 45-base CDR3 DNA is kept, in frame starting at base 1. The protocol used for the library was the immunoSEQ multiplex PCR assay. Held by TCRdb, this immuneACCESS table contains in-frame sequences only and omits some clones. Under half of the omission traces to an unresolved V gene where checked; the cause of the rest is unknown. The sample profile shows 5,500 to 8,500 clones; roughly three quarters of them were found once. Approximately 16% of the sample is in the top ten clones. Worth noting for this clone: Its antigen is still unknown. No much larger clone exists at a distance of one base, and base qualities are not known.

This sequence was found in a male donor with melanoma. Sequenced input: formalin-fixed, paraffin-embedded tissue. This sequence uses TRBV7-2 and TRBJ2-2; possibly the D gene is TRBD2, per 7 matching bases. The CDR3 reads CASSSMRGGAGELFF. The DNA reads TGTGCCAGCAGCTCCATGAGGGGGGGCGCCGGGGAGCTGTTTTTT.